In this sample, the clone carrying this T cell receptor beta chain turned up many times. As yet, its antigen is unknown. These data originate in a study of tumor and adjacent non-tumor tissue in lung cancer. Study-level points and caveats: Significantly higher TCR diversity was found in tumor than normal lung.

TCRbeta libraries were built with three rounds of nested PCR, modified from ARM-PCR. One entry per CDR3 protein results from TCRdb running MiXCR on the multiplex PCR reads. The repertoire holds roughly 81,000 distinct CDR3 sequences, with 61% as singletons. No cell sorting was done before RNA was extracted from the tissue. The receptor's source is a man aged 65 to 85 with non-small cell lung cancer. Sequencing used lung tumor tissue.

Here the CDR3 DNA reads TGTGCCAGCGGGACAGGAACCTACGAGCAGTACTTC. This translates into CASGTGTYEQYF. The V call is TRBV14, the J call TRBJ2-7; 8 bases match TRBD1. The CDR3 is made up of 12 amino acids. CDR1 and CDR2 (germline): SGHDN, FVKESK. The V segment lost 8 bases and the J segment 2 bases; nucleotides outside the gene matches: 2.